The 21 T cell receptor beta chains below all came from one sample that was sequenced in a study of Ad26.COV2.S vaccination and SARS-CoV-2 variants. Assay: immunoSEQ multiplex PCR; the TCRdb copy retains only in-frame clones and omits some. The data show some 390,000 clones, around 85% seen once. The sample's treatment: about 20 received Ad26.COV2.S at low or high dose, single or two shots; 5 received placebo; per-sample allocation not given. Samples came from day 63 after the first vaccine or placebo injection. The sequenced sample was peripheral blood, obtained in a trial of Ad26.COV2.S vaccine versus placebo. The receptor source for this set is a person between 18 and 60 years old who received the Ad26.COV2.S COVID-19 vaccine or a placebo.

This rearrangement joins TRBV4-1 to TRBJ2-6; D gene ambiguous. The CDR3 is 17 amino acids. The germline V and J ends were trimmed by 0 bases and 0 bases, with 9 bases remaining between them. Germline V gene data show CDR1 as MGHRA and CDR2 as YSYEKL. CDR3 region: CASSQDPQVSGANVLTF. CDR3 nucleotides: TGCGCCAGCAGCCAAGATCCGCAGGTCTCTGGGGCCAACGTCCTGACTTTC.

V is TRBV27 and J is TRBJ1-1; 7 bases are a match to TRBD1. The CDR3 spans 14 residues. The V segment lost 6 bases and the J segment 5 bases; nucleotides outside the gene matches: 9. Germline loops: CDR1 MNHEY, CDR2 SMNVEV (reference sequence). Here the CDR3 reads CASRPGGRWTEAFF. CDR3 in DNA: TGTGCCAGCAGGCCAGGGGGAAGGTGGACTGAAGCTTTCTTT.

CDR3 amino acids: CASSQAGTNYGYTF. CDR3 coding DNA: TGCGCCAGCAGCCAAGCAGGGACCAACTATGGCTACACCTTC. The chain combines TRBV4-1 with TRBJ1-2; the D gene is possibly TRBD1 (5 bases). The CDR3 sequence is 14 residues long. Germline V gene lookup returns CDR1 MGHRA and CDR2 YSYEKL. Trimming removed 1 base from V and 2 bases from J, with 8 bases in between.

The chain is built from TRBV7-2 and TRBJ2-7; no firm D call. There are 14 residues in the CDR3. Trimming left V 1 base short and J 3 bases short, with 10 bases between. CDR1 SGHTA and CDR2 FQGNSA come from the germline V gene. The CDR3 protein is CASSLGSEGYEQYF. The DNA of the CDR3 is TGTGCCAGCAGCTTAGGATCTGAAGGCTACGAGCAGTACTTC. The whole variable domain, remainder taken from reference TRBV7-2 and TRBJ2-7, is GAGVSQSPSNKVTEKGKDVELRCDPISGHTALYWYRQSLGQGLEFLIYFQGNSAPDKSGLPSDRFSAERTGGSVSTLTIQRTQQEDSAVYLCASSLGSEGYEQYFGPGTRLTVT.

The CDR3 spells CASSAGTGVTGELFF. The CDR3 DNA reads as TGTGCCAGCAGCGCCGGGACAGGGGTTACCGGGGAGCTGTTTTTT. The rearrangement links TRBV5-4 to TRBJ2-2; TRBD1 matches 10 bases. There are 15 residues in the CDR3. V dropped 4 bases and J dropped 5; count of bases not matched to a gene: 5. Germline CDR1 reads SGHNT; CDR2 reads YYREEE (reference sequence).

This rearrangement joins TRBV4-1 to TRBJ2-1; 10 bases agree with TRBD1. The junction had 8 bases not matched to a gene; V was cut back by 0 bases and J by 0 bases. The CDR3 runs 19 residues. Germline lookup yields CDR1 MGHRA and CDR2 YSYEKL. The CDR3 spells CASSQDPGQGHPSYNEQFF. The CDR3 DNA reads TGCGCCAGCAGCCAAGATCCGGGACAGGGGCATCCCTCCTACAATGAGCAGTTCTTC.

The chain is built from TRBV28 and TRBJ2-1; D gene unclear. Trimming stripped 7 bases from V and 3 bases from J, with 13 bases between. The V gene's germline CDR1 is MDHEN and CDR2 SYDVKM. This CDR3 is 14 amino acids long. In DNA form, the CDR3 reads TGTGCCAGCACCATAGCCCGGATCTACAATGAGCAGTTCTTC. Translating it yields CASTIARIYNEQFF.

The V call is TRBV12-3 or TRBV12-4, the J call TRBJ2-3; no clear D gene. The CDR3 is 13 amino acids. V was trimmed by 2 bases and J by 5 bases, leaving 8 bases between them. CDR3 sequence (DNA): TGTGCCAGCAGTTTACTTCTCCGAGATACGCAGTATTTT. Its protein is CASSLLLRDTQYF.

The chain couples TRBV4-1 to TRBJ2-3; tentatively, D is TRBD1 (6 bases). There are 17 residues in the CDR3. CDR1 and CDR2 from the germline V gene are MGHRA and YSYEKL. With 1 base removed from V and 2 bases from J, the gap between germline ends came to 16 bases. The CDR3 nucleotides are TGCGCCAGCAGCCAAGTAGTTTTTGGGGACAACACAGATACGCAGTATTTT. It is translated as CASSQVVFGDNTDTQYF.

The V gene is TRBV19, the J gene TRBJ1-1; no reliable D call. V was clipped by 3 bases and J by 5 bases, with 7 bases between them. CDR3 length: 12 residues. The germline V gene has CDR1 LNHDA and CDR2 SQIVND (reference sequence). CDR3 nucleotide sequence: TGTGCCAGTAGTATCGTTGAAACTGAAGCTTTCTTT. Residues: CASSIVETEAFF.

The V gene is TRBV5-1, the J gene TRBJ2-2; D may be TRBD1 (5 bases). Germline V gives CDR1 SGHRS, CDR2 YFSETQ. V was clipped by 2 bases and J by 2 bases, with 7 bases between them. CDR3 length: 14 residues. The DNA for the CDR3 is TGCGCCAGCAGCTTTGGACATAACACCGGGGAGCTGTTTTTT. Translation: CASSFGHNTGELFF.

The CDR3 DNA is TGTGCCAGCAGCCTCCCGGGGGCCCACAATGAGCAGTTCTTC. Encoded protein: CASSLPGAHNEQFF. The chain joins TRBV7-8 to TRBJ2-1; D tentatively reads TRBD1 or TRBD2 (6 bases each). Germline V gene sequence: CDR1 SGHVS, CDR2 FQNEAQ. The CDR3 length is 14 residues. The V end lost 5 bases, the J end lost 5 bases, and 13 bases lay between the germline ends.

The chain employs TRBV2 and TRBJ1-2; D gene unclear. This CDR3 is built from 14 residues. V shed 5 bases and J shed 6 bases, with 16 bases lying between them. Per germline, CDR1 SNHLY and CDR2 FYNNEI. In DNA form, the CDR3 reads TGTGCCAGCAGTCCCCTCGGAGGGTACCATGGCTACACCTTC. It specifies CASSPLGGYHGYTF.

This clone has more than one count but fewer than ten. The CDR3 loop reads CASSPSHEQYF. CDR3 nucleotides: TGTGCCAGCAGCCCGTCTCACGAGCAGTACTTC. This sequence joins TRBV12-3 or TRBV12-4 and TRBJ2-7; D not resolved. V was shortened by 6 bases and J by 5 bases, with 8 bases between the two germline ends. The CDR3 totals 11 residues.

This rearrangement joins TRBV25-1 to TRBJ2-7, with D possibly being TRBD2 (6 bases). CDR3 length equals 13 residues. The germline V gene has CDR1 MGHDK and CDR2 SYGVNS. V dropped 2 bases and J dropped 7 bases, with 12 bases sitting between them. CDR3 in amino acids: CASSENSGREQYF. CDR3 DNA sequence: TGTGCCAGCAGTGAAAATTCAGGGAGGGAGCAGTACTTC.

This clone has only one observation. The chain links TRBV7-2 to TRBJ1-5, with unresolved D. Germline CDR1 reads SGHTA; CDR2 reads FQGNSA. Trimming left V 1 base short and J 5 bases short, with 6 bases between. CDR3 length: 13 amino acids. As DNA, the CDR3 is TGTGCCAGCAGCTTAGTTTTAGATCAGCCCCAGCATTTT. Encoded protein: CASSLVLDQPQHF.

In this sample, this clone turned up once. CDR3 in DNA: TGCGCCAGCAAGCCTCCGGCGAACACCGGGGAGCTGTTTTTT. It is translated as CASKPPANTGELFF. This sequence joins TRBV10-2 and TRBJ2-2; D gene uncertain. V lost 7 bases to trimming and J lost 0 bases, with 9 bases between them. The CDR3 is 14 amino acids. Germline V gene lookup returns CDR1 WSHSY and CDR2 SAAADI.

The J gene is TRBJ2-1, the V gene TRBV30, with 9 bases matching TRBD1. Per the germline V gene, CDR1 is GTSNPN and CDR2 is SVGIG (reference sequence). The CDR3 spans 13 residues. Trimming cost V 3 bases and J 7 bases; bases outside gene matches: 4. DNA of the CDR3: TGTGCCTGGAGCGGGGGACAGGGAAATGAGCAGTTCTTC. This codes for CAWSGGQGNEQFF.

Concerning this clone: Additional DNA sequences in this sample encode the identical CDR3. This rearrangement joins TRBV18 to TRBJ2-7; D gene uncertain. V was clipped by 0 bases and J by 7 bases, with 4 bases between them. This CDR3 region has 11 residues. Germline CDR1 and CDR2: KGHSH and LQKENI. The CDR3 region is CASSPPGEQYF. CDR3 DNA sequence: TGTGCCAGCTCACCACCAGGAGAGCAGTACTTC.

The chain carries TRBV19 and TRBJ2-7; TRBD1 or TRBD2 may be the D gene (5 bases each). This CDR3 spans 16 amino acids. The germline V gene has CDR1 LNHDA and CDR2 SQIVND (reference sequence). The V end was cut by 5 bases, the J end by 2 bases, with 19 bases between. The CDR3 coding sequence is TGTGCCAGTAGTGCCGGAGTGGGGGACGGTACCTACGAGCAGTACTTC. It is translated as CASSAGVGDGTYEQYF. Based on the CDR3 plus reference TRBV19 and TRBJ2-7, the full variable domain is DGGITQSPKYLFRKEGQNVTLSCEQNLNHDAMYWYRQDPGQGLRLIYYSQIVNDFQKGDIAEGYSVSREKKESFPLTVTSAQKNPTAFYLCASSAGVGDGTYEQYFGPGTRLTVT.

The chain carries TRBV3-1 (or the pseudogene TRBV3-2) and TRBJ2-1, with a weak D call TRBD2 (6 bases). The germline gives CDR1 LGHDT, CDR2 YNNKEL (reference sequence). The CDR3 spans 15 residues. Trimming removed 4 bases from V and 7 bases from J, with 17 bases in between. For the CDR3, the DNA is TGTGCCAGCAGCCCCACGTGGGACTCCGGTAATGAGCAGTTCTTC. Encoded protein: CASSPTWDSGNEQFF.